This T cell receptor (beta chain) was sequenced for a study of shared clonotypes between healthy human individuals. TCRdb's table, derived via immunoSEQ multiplex PCR, lists solely in-frame clones and lacks some. Seen here are around 1 million clones, around three quarters observed once, and the top ten hold about 1.5%. The V end lost 0 bases, the J end lost 8 bases, and 11 bases lay between the germline ends. The CDR3 is made up of 13 amino acids. CDR1 GTSNPN and CDR2 SVGIG come from the germline V gene (reference sequence). The sample taken for sequencing was memory CD4+ T cells sorted from blood. Indicated subset: CD45RA-negative fraction. The source is a young man in good health. This chain joins TRBV30 and TRBJ2-4, with a weak D call TRBD2 (6 bases). The CDR3 sequence: CAWSVQRRDIQYF. CDR3 DNA: TGTGCCTGGAGTGTACAACGGAGGGACATTCAGTACTTC.